These T cell receptor beta chains were read from a single sample in a study of blood T cell repertoires in COVID-19. The data were produced by immunoSEQ multiplex PCR, yet TCRdb's version contains in-frame clones alone and is incomplete. The table has over 95,000 clones, more than 75% seen once. The sample comprised peripheral blood. These receptors came from a man aged 35 to 55 with acute or convalescent COVID-19. Both conserved end residues are part of each CDR3. A D gene is named only where the DNA matches it firmly. Expanded clones are given a class, and other clones once, few, many or no size at all.

j_call v_call clone_size d_call cdr3_aa cdr3_nt
TRBJ1-2 TRBV20-1 NA NA CSAKNGRYTF TGCAGTGCTAAAAATGGGCGCTACACCTTC
TRBJ1-6 TRBV5-6 NA NA CASSPLGSPLHF TGTGCCAGCAGCCCCCTTGGCTCACCCCTCCACTTT
TRBJ1-1 TRBV19 NA TRBD1 CASSRQGTEAFF TGTGCCAGTAGCCGACAGGGCACTGAAGCTTTCTTT
TRBJ2-3 TRBV6-5 NA TRBD2 CASCRGGMTADTQYF TGTGCCAGCTGCCGGGGGGGCATGACGGCAGATACGCAGTATTTT
TRBJ2-6 TRBV23-1 NA NA CASSPSGGIWANVLTF TGCGCCAGCAGCCCCTCCGGAGGGATTTGGGCCAACGTCCTGACTTTC
TRBJ2-7 TRBV7-8 NA NA CASSRGDRPYEQYF TGTGCCAGCAGCAGGGGTGACAGGCCCTACGAGCAGTACTTC
TRBJ2-1 TRBV20-1 NA TRBD2 CSASLAGDLSDEQFF TGCAGTGCTAGTCTAGCGGGGGACCTTTCGGATGAGCAGTTCTTC
TRBJ2-7 TRBV4-2 NA NA CASSQDNSYEQYF TGTGCCAGCAGCCAAGATAACTCCTACGAGCAGTACTTC
TRBJ1-4 TRBV25-1 NA TRBD1 CASSIGTGSTTNEKLFF TGTGCCAGCAGTATTGGGACAGGGTCTACGACTAATGAAAAACTGTTTTTT
TRBJ2-7 TRBV6-5 NA TRBD2 CASRAGAGSTYEQYF TGTGCCAGCAGAGCCGGAGCGGGGTCGACCTACGAGCAGTACTTC
TRBJ2-1 TRBV5-4 NA NA CASSLAVGGNEQFF TGTGCCAGCAGCTTGGCCGTAGGGGGCAATGAGCAGTTCTTC
TRBJ1-2 TRBV24-1 NA TRBD1 CATSDPRQGAVSGYTF TGTGCCACCAGTGATCCCCGACAGGGAGCGGTCTCTGGCTACACCTTC
TRBJ2-3 TRBV7-9 NA TRBD2 CASSLGLAFSDTQYF TGTGCCAGCAGCCTAGGACTAGCTTTCTCGGATACGCAGTATTTT
TRBJ2-7 TRBV19 NA TRBD1 CASSKGQGASEQYF TGTGCCAGTAGTAAAGGACAGGGGGCAAGCGAGCAGTACTTC
TRBJ2-7 TRBV21-1 NA NA CASSPRRGHEQYF TGTGCCAGCAGCCCCCGTCGAGGGCACGAGCAGTACTTC
TRBJ2-2 TRBV19 NA NA CASTPVRSSGAGELFF TGTGCCAGTACCCCCGTCCGGAGTTCGGGGGCCGGGGAGCTGTTTTTT
TRBJ1-5 TRBV2 NA TRBD1 CASSYRGPGNQPQHF TGTGCCAGCAGCTACAGGGGGCCTGGGAATCAGCCCCAGCATTTT
TRBJ1-6 TRBV6-1 once NA CASSEQINSPLHF TGTGCCAGCAGTGAACAAATCAATTCACCCCTCCACTTT
TRBJ1-1 TRBV7-9 NA TRBD1 CASSPADRGAFF TGTGCCAGCAGCCCCGCGGACAGGGGAGCTTTCTTT
TRBJ1-1 TRBV30 NA TRBD1 CAWRPLQGARIEAFF TGTGCCTGGAGGCCCCTACAGGGGGCCCGTATTGAAGCTTTCTTT
TRBJ1-3 TRBV4-2 NA NA CASSQDLSLRGPGNTIYF TGTGCCAGCAGCCAAGATCTATCACTGAGAGGCCCTGGAAACACCATATATTTT
TRBJ2-7 TRBV27 NA TRBD2 CASRLASGGAYEQYF TGTGCCAGCAGGCTAGCTAGCGGGGGAGCCTACGAGCAGTACTTC
TRBJ2-1 TRBV5-1 NA NA CASSLASMGHEQFF TGCGCCAGCAGCTTGGCCTCCATGGGGCATGAGCAGTTCTTC
TRBJ2-5 TRBV4-3 NA TRBD1 CASSQATRGMGETQYF TGCGCCAGCAGCCAAGCCACCAGGGGGATGGGGGAGACCCAGTACTTC
TRBJ2-7 TRBV2 once TRBD1 CASSEFVGDSTIYSIF TGTGCCAGCAGTGAATTTGTGGGGGACAGCACAATTTATTCAATCTTC
TRBJ2-1 TRBV19 many TRBD2 CASSPSGVFYNEQFF TGTGCCAGTAGTCCAAGCGGGGTCTTCTACAATGAGCAGTTCTTC
TRBJ2-4 TRBV15 NA TRBD1 CATSRDKGAQYF TGTGCCACCAGCAGAGATAAGGGGGCGCAGTACTTC
TRBJ1-3 TRBV27 NA NA CASSPNSGNTIYF TGTGCCAGCAGTCCCAATTCCGGGAACACCATATATTTT
TRBJ2-2 TRBV10-3 NA TRBD1 CAATAGTGSGGELFF TGTGCCGCTACAGCCGGGACAGGGTCCGGCGGGGAGCTGTTTTTT
TRBJ2-3 TRBV4-1 NA TRBD2 CASSQEVPPLAGATDTQYF TGCGCCAGCAGCCAAGAAGTCCCCCCTCTAGCGGGGGCCACAGATACGCAGTATTTT
TRBJ2-5 TRBV15 NA TRBD1 CATSREGRLDRGRETQYF TGTGCCACCAGCAGAGAAGGGCGCCTGGACAGGGGGCGAGAGACCCAGTACTTC